This T cell receptor (beta chain) stems from a study of blood T cell repertoires in COVID-19. At the level of the study: Sample material is recorded as cDNA or gDNA derived from T cells, B-cell-depleted T cells, or PBMCs.

The germline CDR1 and CDR2 sequences are SNHLY and FYNNEI. CDR3 length: 14 residues. Trimming took 6 bases from V and 3 from J; bases not matched to a gene: 4. Under the authors' procedure: The authors estimated nucleated cell counts from reference gene primer amplification. Generated by immunoSEQ multiplex PCR, the TCRdb table keeps only in-frame clones and is missing some. Clone size and V and J calls were adopted from that table, with D and trimming inferred from the DNA. This sample carries approximately 200,000 clones, approximately 84% of them seen once, and the ten largest clones take 6% to 8%.

The rearrangement uses TRBV2 and TRBJ1-4; 7 bases agree with TRBD1. The sequence came from a human donor with acute or convalescent COVID-19. The donor label of this sample is uncertain. Sequenced sample: peripheral blood. CDR3 sequence reads: CASRPGQANEKLFF. The CDR3 DNA sequence: TGTGCCAGCAGGCCCGGACAGGCTAATGAAAAACTGTTTTTT.